This T cell receptor (beta chain) was captured in a study of cytotoxic CD8 clonotypes in ibrutinib-treated CLL (dated by TCRdb to the early 2020s). As for the study more broadly: In this cohort, over 14 patients were treatment-naive and some 10 were relapsed/refractory, while around 18 had unmutated IGHV. Responses were partial in some 24 patients and complete in 2; after median approximately 69 months follow-up, about 15 stayed in remission and about twelve progressed. Response samples were taken after a median of 12 months on treatment, ranging from about 6 to 36 months. On average, each sample had about 260,000 productive templates and more than 75,000 productive rearrangements. Longitudinal samples were available for about 30% of the 86 trial participants. Cryopreserved peripheral blood mononuclear cells were collected before treatment, at response, and at either disease progression or sustained remission. All remission and progressive disease samples were collected while patients were still receiving ibrutinib.

A MiSeq instrument was used for deep resolution sequencing, which targeted depths ranging from 1 in 1 million up to 1 in 200,000 T cells, with coverage averaging 10x for each clonotype. TCR beta libraries were generated with the immunoSEQ hsTCRB Kit. On the study's bioinformatics: The data were analyzed with ImmunoSEQ Analyzer and ImmunoSEQ Data Assistant, and V, D and J gene assignments followed IMGT definitions. Clonality was computed as one minus normalized Shannon entropy of productive rearrangement frequencies, ranging from 0 to 1. Only overrepresented clonotypes making up at least 0.05% of each patient's repertoire were included in the public clonotype analysis. Repertoires from about a dozen age-matched healthy donors in immuneACCESS were used as clonality controls. TCRdb took over this immuneACCESS table, retaining in-frame rearrangements with V and J assigned. Such tables are incomplete; in checked studies, under half of the missing clones stem from an unresolved V gene, and the remainder is unexplained. V and J calls and clone size are those listed in that table; D and trimming were worked out from the DNA. The sample data list approximately 67,000 clones, and 80% of these were observed just once. Around 7.7% of the sample goes to the ten largest clones.

The time point tag for this specimen amounts to: progressive disease on ibrutinib. For TCR beta library preparation, roughly 2.2 micrograms of genomic DNA was extracted from cryopreserved PBMCs. Longitudinal blood samples from CLL patients on ibrutinib monotherapy were analyzed using high-throughput TCR beta sequencing. The patients took part in an open-label, single-center phase 2 trial of ibrutinib monotherapy. For this clone: The antigen it recognizes is unknown. The sample holds no much larger clone one base away, and base qualities are not on file.

What the research found in general, with its limitations: Clonality increased at ibrutinib response, stayed stable in sustained remission, and fell back toward baseline at progression. Sampling times were not matched between patients in sustained remission and patients whose disease was progressing, and lymph node repertoires were not examined. Public clonotypes were rare and either shrank or stayed stable during treatment, and the rise in clonality at ibrutinib response reflected expansion of private clonotypes. Baseline clonality was found to be higher than that of age-matched healthy donors and was strongly correlated with circulating CD8+ T-cell counts.

CDR1 and CDR2, per the germline V gene, are MNHEY and SVGAGI. Counted from cysteine to phenylalanine, this CDR3 has 14 amino acids. The CDR3 DNA has 42 bases and is translated from base 1. Trimming leaves V shorter by 5 bases and J shorter by 7 bases, with the junction holding 6 bases beyond the gene matches. The sequencing used PBMCs, collected at disease progression, from a patient treated with ibrutinib. This clonotype was sampled from a human donor with chronic lymphocytic leukemia. The chain is encoded by TRBV6-5 joined to TRBJ1-5; TRBD1 agrees with 9 junctional bases. CDR3 protein: CASSPGQGRQPQHF. The nucleotides are TGTGCCAGCAGTCCGGGACAGGGAAGGCAGCCCCAGCATTTT.